The table lists the clone carrying this T cell receptor (beta chain) with a few counts. Its target is unknown. The source of the sample is a study of identical twins. Study outcomes and limitations: The more abundant beta clonotypes in cord blood had fewer insertions, and memory repertoires did not show this. In drawing conclusions, the study used cross-sectional statistical analysis and did not follow the same donors. Analyses based on zero insertions could be partly confounded by invariant MAIT and iNKT cells.

Germline trimming cut 6 bases from V and 6 bases from J; bases unmatched to any gene: 5. Germline V gene lookup returns CDR1 ENHRY and CDR2 SYGVKD. The CDR3 contains 14 residues. TCRdb recomputed calls from the 5' RACE reads with MiXCR, one row per CDR3 protein. This table has hundreds of thousands of distinct CDR3 sequences, around an eighth appearing once. The same sample was also used in a study of yellow fever vaccine responses in identical twins.

The sequencing sample was made of PBMCs. The chain combines TRBV10-3 with TRBJ2-3, with 11 bases fitting TRBD1. The sequence was collected from a woman aged 18-35 years in good health. The CDR3 bases are TGTGCCATCAGCCGGGACAGGGGGGTGGATACGCAGTATTTT. The encoded protein is CAISRDRGVDTQYF.